The clone carrying this T cell receptor (beta chain) was counted a single time. A much bigger clone sits one base away, suggesting this may be a read error. The library was built from around 400 ng RNA with molecular barcoded adaptors for alpha/delta and beta/gamma chains. TCRdb re-derived calls from the reads in MiXCR, one entry per CDR3 protein. The sample includes about 93,000 distinct CDR3 sequences, 20% to 25% seen only once; the top ten take over 10%. This sample stems from a study of read filtering for tumor transcriptome and immune sequencing. This TCR was recovered from a donor at least 40 years old with multiple myeloma. Sequencing used a population of CD138-negative cells sorted from bone marrow.

The CDR3 here is CAWNWKWGVRTGELSF. As DNA, the CDR3 is TGTGCCTGGAATTGGAAGTGGGGAGTCCGTACCGGGGAGCTGTCTTTT. V is TRBV30 and J is TRBJ2-2; a weak D match, TRBD2 (5 bases). Germline V gene sequence: CDR1 GTSNPN, CDR2 SVGIG (reference sequence). The CDR3 loop spans 16 amino acids.